The 11 T cell receptor beta chains below were found in one sample sequenced in a study of shared clonotypes between healthy human individuals. Sequenced by immunoSEQ multiplex PCR; TCRdb stores in-frame clones only, minus some. The table has about 490,000 clones, about 78% seen once. Sequences were obtained from PBMCs. The receptors here all came from a middle-aged woman in good health. Some clones in this sample may be carry-over from other donors' samples.

The gene calls are TRBV6-8 and TRBJ2-7; tentatively, D is TRBD2 (5 bases). V dropped 2 bases and J dropped 2 bases, with 10 bases sitting between them. The germline gives CDR1 MNHGY, CDR2 SAAAGT. The CDR3 totals 14 residues. The CDR3 is CASSYGRDTYEQYF. The CDR3 nucleotides read TGTGCCAGCAGTTACGGGAGAGATACCTACGAGCAGTACTTC.

The chain recombines TRBV6-1 with TRBJ2-7, with 8 bases that match TRBD2. CDR1 MNHNS and CDR2 SASEGT come from the germline V gene. With V trimmed by 8 bases and J by 3 bases, 6 bases remained unmatched. The CDR3 covers 13 residues. The CDR3 coding sequence is TGTGCCAGCCAAGCGGGAGAGTACTACGAGCAGTACTTC. Protein sequence: CASQAGEYYEQYF.

This clone was counted ten times or more. The same CDR3 also results from other DNA sequences found in this sample. The chain is built from TRBV30 and TRBJ2-3; 12 nucleotides agree with TRBD2. The CDR3 is 16 residues long. Trimming at V came to 0 bases and at J to 3 bases, leaving 4 bases not matched to a gene. Looked up from germline, CDR1 is GTSNPN and CDR2 is SVGIG (reference sequence). In DNA, the CDR3 is TGTGCCTGGAGTGTCCCTAGCGGGAGGGCTACAGATACGCAGTATTTT. Translating gives CAWSVPSGRATDTQYF.

The rearrangement joins TRBV4-3 to TRBJ1-3, with 9 bases lining up with TRBD1. The length of the CDR3 is 15 residues. CDR1 and CDR2 from the germline V gene are LGHNA and YSLEER. V shed 6 bases, J shed 7 bases, and the junction held 10 bases outside the gene matches. The CDR3 nucleotides read TGCGCCAGCAGTCGAACAGGGGGCGCAGGGAACACCATATATTTT. It is translated as CASSRTGGAGNTIYF.

About this clone: This may arise from a read error, as a much more abundant clone is one base away. The chain employs TRBV5-4 and TRBJ1-2; D possibly corresponds to TRBD1 (5 bases). Germline lookup yields CDR1 SGHNT and CDR2 YYREEE (reference sequence). CDR3 length: 14 residues. Trimming removed 9 bases from V and 1 base from J, with 16 bases in between. This CDR3 is CAIRRLGVNYGYTF. CDR3 sequence (DNA): TGTGCCATCCGTAGGCTAGGGGTTAACTATGGCTACACCTTC. The whole variable domain, remainder taken from reference TRBV5-4 and TRBJ1-2, is ETGVTQSPTHLIKTRGQQVTLRCSSQSGHNTVSWYQQALGQGPQFIFQYYREEENGRGNFPPRFSGLQFPNYSSELNVNALELDDSALYLCAIRRLGVNYGYTFGSGTRLTVV.

This chain uses TRBV28 with TRBJ2-2; 11 bases agree with TRBD2. Germline CDR1 is MDHEN and CDR2 is SYDVKM. The CDR3 has 17 residues. V was pared by 3 bases and J by 1 base, with 4 bases of the junction left unmatched. The CDR3 protein is CASSFPGLAGNTGELFF. CDR3 coding DNA: TGTGCCAGCAGTTTCCCCGGACTAGCGGGGAACACCGGGGAGCTGTTTTTT.

This clone was counted at least ten times. Other DNA variants within this sample encode the same CDR3. The rearrangement links TRBV28 to TRBJ1-1; 10 bases agree with TRBD1. This CDR3 has 15 residues. CDR1 MDHEN and CDR2 SYDVKM come from the germline V gene. V lost 5 bases to trimming and J lost 5 bases; unmatched junction nucleotides: 8. CDR3 DNA: TGTGCCAGCAGTCCAGCGGACAGGGGGGGTACTGAAGCTTTCTTT. Amino acid sequence: CASSPADRGGTEAFF.

This clone appeared once. The chain couples TRBV30 to TRBJ2-5; D ambiguous. CDR1 and CDR2 (germline): GTSNPN, SVGIG (reference sequence). The V end lost 5 bases, the J end lost 0 bases, and 10 bases lay between the germline ends. This CDR3 is 13 amino acids long. The CDR3: CAWAKGYQETQYF. The CDR3 DNA is TGTGCCTGGGCTAAAGGGTACCAAGAGACCCAGTACTTC.

The rearrangement links TRBV5-1 to TRBJ2-2, with D possibly matching TRBD2 (6 bases). Germline CDR1 is SGHRS and CDR2 is YFSETQ. This CDR3 is 15 amino acids long. Trimming removed 4 bases from V and 7 bases from J, with 17 bases in between. CDR3: CASSRGSAEGGELFF. The CDR3 region has the DNA TGCGCCAGCAGCCGGGGTAGCGCGGAGGGCGGGGAGCTGTTTTTT. The full variable domain, rest sourced from reference TRBV5-1 and TRBJ2-2, is KAGVTQTPRYLIKTRGQQVTLSCSPISGHRSVSWYQQTPGQGLQFLFEYFSETQRNKGNFPGRFSGRQFSNSRSEMNVSTLELGDSALYLCASSRGSAEGGELFFGEGSRLTVL.

The V and J genes are TRBV5-8 and TRBJ2-1; 10 nucleotides match TRBD2. This CDR3 is built from 16 residues. CDR1 is SGHTS and CDR2 is YDEGEE in the germline V gene. V lost 4 bases, J lost 5 bases, and 9 bases stayed unmatched. As DNA, the CDR3 is TGTGCCAGCAGCGGCCGGCAGCGGGAGGGTCACAATGAGCAGTTCTTC. Its translation: CASSGRQREGHNEQFF.

CDR3 nucleotide sequence: TGTGCCAGCAGTTTAGCACTGAGTAGGGACTACGAGCAGTACTTC. This sequence encodes CASSLALSRDYEQYF. V usage is TRBV27 and J usage is TRBJ2-7; no reliable D call. Germline values: CDR1 MNHEY, CDR2 SMNVEV (reference sequence). The CDR3 sequence is 15 residues long. Trimming removed 2 bases at V and 3 bases at J, with 14 bases between.